The 26 T cell receptor beta chains below all came from one sample that was sequenced in a study of blood T cell repertoires in COVID-19. TCRdb keeps only in-frame clones here, not all; method: immunoSEQ multiplex PCR. The sample lists around 270,000 clones, approximately 90% occurring once. Sequenced material: peripheral blood. The receptors here all came from a man aged 35 to 55 with acute or convalescent COVID-19.

This chain links TRBV7-2 with TRBJ2-1; D remains unclear. This CDR3 spans 13 amino acids. Germline loops: CDR1 SGHTA, CDR2 FQGNSA. V was shortened by 4 bases and J by 4 bases, with 8 bases between the two germline ends. The CDR3 sequence: CASSSRLYNEQFF. The CDR3 DNA reads as TGTGCCAGCAGCTCAAGACTGTACAATGAGCAGTTCTTC.

This sequence joins TRBV7-6 and TRBJ2-6, with 7 positions matching TRBD1. The CDR3 spans 17 residues. Germline CDR1 is SGHVS and CDR2 is FNYEAQ. V lost 3 bases to trimming and J lost 2 bases; unmatched junction nucleotides: 7. CDR3 protein: CASSLGNRGAGANVLTF. In nucleotides, the CDR3 is TGTGCCAGCAGCTTGGGAAACAGGGGAGCTGGGGCCAACGTCCTGACTTTC.

V and J are TRBV2 and TRBJ2-2; tentative D call: TRBD1 (6 bases). In germline, CDR1 is SNHLY, CDR2 FYNNEI. This CDR3 has 15 amino acids. V was clipped by 4 bases and J by 4 bases, with 13 bases between them. The CDR3 bases are TGTGCCAGCAGTGGGGACACAGGACTCACCGGGGAGCTGTTTTTT. Its protein is CASSGDTGLTGELFF.

The genes are TRBV5-1 and TRBJ2-5; maybe TRBD2 (5 bases). V was trimmed by 3 bases and J by 11 bases, leaving 17 bases between them. This CDR3 is 13 amino acids long. Germline V gene lookup returns CDR1 SGHRS and CDR2 YFSETQ. CDR3 DNA: TGCGCCAGCAGCTCCTCCCTGGACTTGACTCAGTACTTC. Protein sequence: CASSSSLDLTQYF.

V usage is TRBV29-1 and J usage is TRBJ1-1; perhaps TRBD1 as D (6 bases). The V end was cut by 7 bases, the J end by 1 base, with 13 bases between. The V gene's germline CDR1 is SQVTM and CDR2 ANQGSEA. The CDR3 is made up of 13 amino acids. CDR3 sequence (DNA): TGCAGCGCGGGACATGAGGGGAACACTGAAGCTTTCTTT. Protein product: CSAGHEGNTEAFF. Combining the CDR3 with reference TRBV29-1 and TRBJ1-1 gives the whole variable domain SAVISQKPSRDICQRGTSLTIQCQVDSQVTMMFWYRQQPGQSLTLIATANQGSEATYESGFVIDKFPISRPNLTFSTLTVSNMSPEDSSIYLCSAGHEGNTEAFFGQGTRLTVV.

This clone was counted a single time. This rearrangement joins TRBV5-1 to TRBJ1-3, with a possible D match to TRBD1 (6 bases). V was shortened by 4 bases and J by 4 bases, with 15 bases between the two germline ends. This CDR3 has 15 amino acids. Germline V gene data show CDR1 as SGHRS and CDR2 as YFSETQ. The CDR3: CASSLTGQIGNTIYF. In DNA, the CDR3 is TGCGCCAGCAGCCTTACTGGACAGATAGGAAACACCATATATTTT.

The chain employs TRBV6-6 and TRBJ1-2, with 7 bases lining up with TRBD1. CDR1 is MNHNY, CDR2 SVGAGI, per germline (reference sequence). The CDR3 length is 14 residues. After removal of 4 bases from V and 5 bases from J, the junction contained 7 bases not matched to a gene. In DNA form, the CDR3 reads TGTGCCAGCAGTTCTACCGGGACAGATTATGGCTACACCTTC. It specifies CASSSTGTDYGYTF.

This clone was recorded a few times. The DNA for the CDR3 is TGTGCCAGCAGCTTGGGGACACAATATGGCTACACCTTC. It specifies CASSLGTQYGYTF. The chain has TRBV5-4 and TRBJ1-2, with a weak D call TRBD1 (5 bases). CDR3 length equals 13 residues. Germline V CDR1 and CDR2: SGHNT, YYREEE (reference sequence). Trimming took off 0 bases at V and 5 bases at J, with 8 bases between the two ends.

The chain is built from TRBV3-1 (or the pseudogene TRBV3-2) and TRBJ1-5, with D uncertain. Germline-derived CDR1 and CDR2 are LGHDT and YNNKEL (reference sequence). The V and J ends lost 1 base and 5 bases respectively, with 9 bases between them. This CDR3 spans 14 amino acids. The CDR3 spells CASSQGPGDQPQHF. In DNA form, the CDR3 reads TGTGCCAGCAGCCAAGGTCCAGGTGATCAGCCCCAGCATTTT.

The rearrangement joins TRBV3-1 (or the pseudogene TRBV3-2) to TRBJ1-6, with D hard to call. The CDR3 consists of 15 residues. Germline values: CDR1 LGHDT, CDR2 YNNKEL (reference sequence). V lost 5 bases to trimming and J lost 8 bases, with 16 bases between them. In nucleotides, the CDR3 is TGTGCCAGCAGCTTCTCTTTTTCCGGGGATTCACCCCTCCACTTT. The encoded protein is CASSFSFSGDSPLHF.

There are a few counts of this clone. The chain employs TRBV7-9 and TRBJ2-5; 8 bases map to TRBD1. Trimming cost V 5 bases and J 5 bases; bases outside gene matches: 4. Germline CDR1 SEHNR, CDR2 FQNEAQ (reference sequence). The CDR3 spans 13 residues. The CDR3 DNA reads TGTGCCAGCAGCCTAGGGACAGGCGAGACCCAGTACTTC. Translating it yields CASSLGTGETQYF.

The rearrangement uses TRBV13 and TRBJ2-2, with 8 bases identical to TRBD1. Germline CDR1 is PRHDT and CDR2 is FYEKMQ (reference sequence). The CDR3 contains 16 residues. The ends lost 4 bases at V and 6 bases at J; junction bases unmatched: 10. CDR3 sequence reads: CASSSLDRALPGELFF. CDR3 coding DNA: TGTGCCAGCAGCTCCTTGGACAGGGCCCTACCCGGGGAGCTGTTTTTT.

The chain employs TRBV7-2 and TRBJ1-2, with 7 bases fitting TRBD1. V shed 3 bases, J shed 4 bases, and the junction held 5 bases outside the gene matches. Looked up from germline, CDR1 is SGHTA and CDR2 is FQGNSA. This CDR3 is 14 amino acids long. The chain's CDR3 is CASSLTGSGYGYTF. CDR3 DNA sequence: TGTGCCAGCAGCTTGACAGGGTCGGGCTATGGCTACACCTTC. Together with reference TRBV7-2 and TRBJ1-2, the CDR3 gives the full variable domain: GAGVSQSPSNKVTEKGKDVELRCDPISGHTALYWYRQSLGQGLEFLIYFQGNSAPDKSGLPSDRFSAERTGGSVSTLTIQRTQQEDSAVYLCASSLTGSGYGYTFGSGTRLTVV.

The chain has TRBV6-2 or TRBV6-3 and TRBJ2-3, with 7 bases lining up with TRBD2. Trimming cost V 6 bases and J 4 bases; bases outside gene matches: 4. The germline V gene has CDR1 MNHEY and CDR2 SVGEGT. The CDR3 extends over 13 amino acids. The CDR3 loop is CASSRDYSDTQYF. The CDR3 bases are TGTGCCAGCAGCCGGGACTATTCAGATACGCAGTATTTT.

The chain joins TRBV19 to TRBJ2-7; 8 nucleotides line up with TRBD1. There are 14 residues in the CDR3. The V gene's germline CDR1 is LNHDA and CDR2 SQIVND (reference sequence). Unmatched junction bases numbered 4, after V lost 4 bases and J lost 2 bases. Written as DNA, the CDR3 is TGTGCCAGTAGTAATCGGACAGGGACCTACGAGCAGTACTTC. Translating it yields CASSNRTGTYEQYF.

The chain is built from TRBV2 and TRBJ2-1; TRBD2 matches at 7 bases. CDR3 length equals 15 residues. V lost 2 bases and J lost 4; bases outside the gene matches: 5. The germline V gene has CDR1 SNHLY and CDR2 FYNNEI. In DNA, the CDR3 is TGTGCCAGCAGTGAATCGAGCGGGGAGTACAATGAGCAGTTCTTC. Translated: CASSESSGEYNEQFF.

The chain joins TRBV19 to TRBJ1-4; 7 positions match TRBD1. J was trimmed by 4 bases and V by 6 bases; bases with no gene match: 5. Germline V gene data show CDR1 as LNHDA and CDR2 as SQIVND (reference sequence). The CDR3 totals 14 residues. The CDR3 nucleotides read TGTGCCAGTAGCCTGGGGACAGTTAATGAAAAACTGTTTTTT. Protein product: CASSLGTVNEKLFF.

This chain uses TRBV29-1 with TRBJ2-7, with 9 nucleotides matching TRBD2. From germline, CDR1 is SQVTM and CDR2 ANQGSEA. The CDR3 has 12 residues. With 5 bases clipped from V and 6 bases from J, the junction kept 5 bases outside the gene matches. Written as DNA, the CDR3 is TGCAGCGTTCCAGCGGGGGGACGCGAGCAGTACTTC. Residues: CSVPAGGREQYF.

This clone showed up just a few times. This chain joins TRBV18 and TRBJ1-1, with 10 bases fitting TRBD1. V shed 4 bases and J 4 bases; nucleotides not matched to a gene: 9. CDR3 length: 16 residues. Germline V gives CDR1 KGHSH, CDR2 LQKENI. The CDR3 region is CASSRQPGQGSTEAFF. As DNA, the CDR3 is TGTGCCAGCTCACGGCAGCCGGGACAGGGGTCCACTGAAGCTTTCTTT.

This clone appeared once. V is TRBV7-9 and J is TRBJ1-2; D unclear. The V gene lost 3 bases and the J gene lost 7 bases, with 12 bases spanning the gap. Per the germline V gene, CDR1 is SEHNR and CDR2 is FQNEAQ (reference sequence). The CDR3 spans 13 residues. The CDR3 nucleotides are TGTGCCAGCAGCTTTTCCACAGTGATTGGCTACACCTTC. Protein product: CASSFSTVIGYTF.

This chain uses TRBV29-1 with TRBJ1-1; TRBD1 agrees at 9 bases. CDR3 size: 12 residues. CDR1 is SQVTM and CDR2 is ANQGSEA in the germline V gene. The V gene end was trimmed by 7 bases and the J gene end by 1 base; junction bases not matched to a gene: 1. This CDR3 reads CSAGQGNTEAFF. DNA for the CDR3: TGCAGCGCGGGACAGGGGAACACTGAAGCTTTCTTT.

The gene calls are TRBV5-1 and TRBJ1-2, with D tentatively TRBD1 (5 bases). V shed 6 bases and J shed 4 bases, with 13 bases lying between them. The germline gives CDR1 SGHRS, CDR2 YFSETQ. This CDR3 region has 13 residues. The CDR3 region is CASKNLGLYGYTF. In nucleotides, the CDR3 is TGCGCCAGCAAAAATTTGGGGCTCTATGGCTACACCTTC.

This chain uses TRBV5-1 with TRBJ1-5; unclear D gene. Per germline, CDR1 SGHRS and CDR2 YFSETQ. Trimming removed 0 bases at V and 2 bases at J, with 9 bases between. The CDR3 contains 15 residues. The chain's CDR3 is CASSLDPGGNQPQHF. CDR3 coding DNA: TGCGCCAGCAGCTTGGATCCCGGGGGCAATCAGCCCCAGCATTTT.

The V call is TRBV6-1, the J call TRBJ1-2, with TRBD1 identical over 10 bases. Germline loops: CDR1 MNHNS, CDR2 SASEGT. The CDR3 runs 14 residues. V trimming: 2 bases; J trimming: 10 bases; junction bases outside the gene matches: 7. Written as DNA, the CDR3 is TGTGCCAGCAGTGAACTCTGGACAGGGGGAGTCTACACCTTC. Encoded protein: CASSELWTGGVYTF.

V and J are TRBV5-1 and TRBJ1-1; the D gene is possibly TRBD1 (6 bases). CDR1 is SGHRS and CDR2 is YFSETQ in the germline V gene. The length of the CDR3 is 15 residues. Trimming pared 4 bases from V and 2 bases from J, leaving 15 bases between. The CDR3 here is CASSPSTGPNTEAFF. The CDR3 DNA sequence: TGCGCCAGCAGCCCCTCGACAGGACCTAACACTGAAGCTTTCTTT.

The CDR3 sequence: CASSQGGEKSNTGELFF. In DNA, the CDR3 is TGTGCCAGCAGCCAAGGGGGAGAGAAATCGAACACCGGGGAGCTGTTTTTT. The V gene is TRBV4-2, the J gene TRBJ2-2; maybe TRBD2 (5 bases). CDR1 and CDR2 (germline): LGHNA, YNFKEQ. This CDR3 is built from 17 residues. V dropped 1 base and J dropped 0 bases, with 12 bases sitting between them.